This TCR beta chain was retrieved from a study of blood T cell repertoires in COVID-19 (TCRdb year 2020). Looking at the study overall: Collaborator samples came from the United States, Italy and Spain and covered acute and convalescent phases of COVID-19. Nearly every sample came with metadata listing a de-identified subject ID, COVID-19 status, age in years and sex. The repertoires were made available in a free public database intended to serve as a resource for research on the immune response to SARS-CoV-2. Where HLA class I and class II types were available, the types were taken from metadata supplied by the sample provider, not from assay-based typing. Deeply sampled blood TCRbeta repertoires from subjects exposed to, actively infected with, or recovered from COVID-19 were included in the dataset. Samples were obtained from the ongoing ImmuneRACE study (first 160 participants) and from 950 to 1,500 subjects provided by 6 global collaborators. The prospective study material was composed of cDNA or gDNA derived from T cells, B-cell-depleted T cells, or PBMCs. Overall results and qualifications from the work: How much clinical and demographic metadata was included differed by source and by participant, and the metadata was provided uncurated.

Each collaborating institution followed its own protocols to collect whole blood in K2EDTA tubes. For TCRbeta analysis, collaborators shipped samples in one of three forms: frozen whole blood, isolated PBMCs, or DNA extracted from either of those sample types. The germline V gene (reference sequence) sets CDR1 to MNHEY and CDR2 to SMNVEV. The CDR3 has 14 amino acids, counting the end cysteine and phenylalanine. Solely the CDR3 DNA is kept, with 42 bases framed from the first base. V is pared back by 8 bases and J by 2 bases, with 13 bases lying between the germline termini. The immunoSEQ Assay, a bias-controlled multiplex PCR, was used to amplify TCRbeta CDR3 regions from genomic DNA. Processing in the source paper ran as follows. The number of nucleated cells in each sample was estimated from the amplification of reference gene primers within the assay. Sequence reads were collapsed and filtered to measure the absolute abundance of every unique TCRbeta CDR3 rearrangement. Productive Simpson clonality was computed per sample as the square root of Simpson's diversity index over productive rearrangements. In TCRdb, the immuneACCESS table is reduced to in-frame sequences with V and J assigned. These tables do not hold every clone; where another copy was compared, an unresolved V gene accounts for under half, and the others remain unexplained. V and J calls and clone size are copied from that table; D and trimming were computed from the DNA. The sample table shows approximately 100,000 clones, and around 80% are seen once. About 4.5% of the sample belongs to the ten largest clones.

Regarding this clone: The target of this receptor is not known. One base away there is no much larger clone; base qualities are not given.

The chain joins TRBV27 to TRBJ2-1, with a weak D call of TRBD2 (5 bases match). The sequencing sample was made of peripheral blood. This clonotype was sampled from a human donor in a cohort sampled during active or convalescent COVID-19. The CDR3 region has the sequence CASQPRETYNEQFF. The DNA reads TGTGCCAGCCAACCAAGGGAGACCTACAATGAGCAGTTCTTC.